A selection of T cell receptor beta chains follows, all from one sample in a study of T cells expressing NK-cell markers. From the 5' RACE reads, TCRdb lists one entry per CDR3 protein and no DNA. The sample includes some 300,000 distinct CDR3 sequences. Sequences were obtained from blood T cells: a sorted CD56 or NKG2C T cell subset, CD4+ or CD8+ T cells, or bulk PBMC T cells (not recorded which). All receptors derive from a man aged 18 to 29 in good health. The CDR3 runs from the conserved cysteine through the conserved F or W.

TRBV3-1,15,TRBJ2-1,CASSPSRDMGNEQFF
TRBV10-2,15,TRBJ2-3,CASRGTSRRTDTQYF
TRBV7-3,16,TRBJ2-1,CASSATGGLAYNEQFF
TRBV12-3/TRBV12-4,13,TRBJ2-3,CASRRVPGVHRYF
TRBV7-6,18,TRBJ1-2,CASSLVVGQGIALDGYTF
TRBV5-8,15,TRBJ2-2,CASSPGVVTGGELFF
TRBV29-1,13,TRBJ2-1,CSVASGGLSEQFF
TRBV7-9,15,TRBJ1-2,CASTSSGPIDYGYTF
TRBV12-3/TRBV12-4,15,TRBJ2-1,CASSDSGASYNEQFF
TRBV7-2,17,TRBJ1-5,CASKLRAAGLVNQPQHF
TRBV24-1,14,TRBJ2-1,CATSRREGNNEQFF
TRBV7-2,14,TRBJ2-1,CASSLAPGYNEQFF
TRBV12-3/TRBV12-4,14,TRBJ2-7,CASSSPDWTYEQYF
TRBV19,15,TRBJ2-1,CASSRWGEDYNEQFF
TRBV7-2,16,TRBJ2-1,CASSFHLSSSYNEQFF
TRBV20-1,15,TRBJ1-5,CSVKPPKGSNQPQHF
TRBV19,13,TRBJ2-7,CASSNEGPYEQYF
TRBV4-3,15,TRBJ1-4,CASSQDKGVNEKLFF
TRBV12-3/TRBV12-4,17,TRBJ2-3,CASSLYATGGRADTQYF
TRBV12-3/TRBV12-4,14,TRBJ1-5,CASSFFTGNQPQHF
TRBV18,13,TRBJ1-1,CASSPGGRSEAFF
TRBV5-4,14,TRBJ2-7,CASSRTGDFYEQYF
TRBV29-1,13,TRBJ2-7,CSVEAGPPYEQYF